This T cell receptor beta chain was profiled in a study of blood T cell repertoires in COVID-19. Self-reported history from a screening survey and questionnaire set each donor's cohort. What the recovered Cohort 3 donors had was two negative PCRs, clearance, or symptom resolution. Assay used: immunoSEQ multiplex PCR; TCRdb lists only in-frame clones, some missing. The table has about 380,000 clones, more than 75% seen once. Per the germline V gene, CDR1 is SGHRS and CDR2 is YFSETQ. There are 15 residues in the CDR3. Trimming took 4 bases from V and 4 from J; bases not matched to a gene: 5. This sequence joins TRBV5-1 and TRBJ2-5; 12 positions agree with TRBD2. Sequencing was performed on PBMCs or T cells enriched from blood (not recorded which). This clonotype was obtained from a woman in her twenties or thirties who had recovered from COVID-19. The CDR3 nucleotides read TGCGCCAGCAGCGACCTAGCGGGAGGGGCAGAGACCCAGTACTTC. This sequence encodes CASSDLAGGAETQYF. Full variable domain (remainder filled in from reference TRBV5-1 and TRBJ2-5): KAGVTQTPRYLIKTRGQQVTLSCSPISGHRSVSWYQQTPGQGLQFLFEYFSETQRNKGNFPGRFSGRQFSNSRSEMNVSTLELGDSALYLCASSDLAGGAETQYFGPGTRLLVL.